These 14 T cell receptor beta chains share one sample of origin, sequenced in a study of blood T cell repertoires in COVID-19. Sequencing was performed with immunoSEQ multiplex PCR; in TCRdb, only in-frame clones are kept and a portion is missing. The sample consists of 150,000 or so clones, about four fifths of them appearing once. Sequencing input: PBMCs or T cells enriched from blood (not recorded which). The receptors come from a woman aged 60-70 years who had recovered from COVID-19.

In this sample, this clone turned up many times. A junction end diverges from the germline sequence, so it may reflect a read error. The genes are TRBV2 and TRBJ1-3; no firm D call. Per the germline V gene, CDR1 is SNHLY and CDR2 is FYNNEI. This CDR3 region has 10 residues. The CDR3 sequence: CASSGDTIYF. DNA of the CDR3: TGTGCCAGCAGTGGAGACACCATATATTTT. The variable domain in full, completed from reference TRBV2 and TRBJ1-3, reads EPEVTQTPSHQVTQMGQEVILRCVPISNHLYFYWYRQILGQKVEFLVSFYNNEISEKSEIFDDQFSVERPDGSNFTLKIRSTKLEDSAMYFCASSGDTIYFGEGSWLTVV.

This clone has a handful of counts. Distinct nucleotide sequences in the sample also encode this CDR3. The V gene is TRBV29-1, the J gene TRBJ2-1; TRBD2 agrees at 8 bases. Germline assignment: CDR1 SQVTM and CDR2 ANQGSEA. Trimming removed 7 bases from V and 4 bases from J; junction bases left unmatched: 9. This CDR3 comprises 14 residues. The chain's CDR3 is CSAPGAGGYNEQFF. CDR3 DNA sequence: TGCAGCGCACCGGGTGCGGGGGGTTACAATGAGCAGTTCTTC.

The gene calls are TRBV24-1 and TRBJ2-1; 14 bases map to TRBD2. The CDR3 is 16 residues long. Germline CDR1 and CDR2: KGHDR and SFDVKD. V gave up 7 bases and J gave up 8 bases; unmatched junction bases: 9. The CDR3 loop reads CATSQPGTSGGDEQFF. The CDR3 DNA reads as TGTGCCACCAGCCAACCCGGGACTAGCGGGGGCGATGAGCAGTTCTTC.

The chain recombines TRBV25-1 with TRBJ1-6; D is uncertain. The CDR3 totals 14 residues. V was pared by 2 bases and J by 10 bases, with 12 bases between. Germline V CDR1 and CDR2: MGHDK, SYGVNS. CDR3 amino acids: CASSERGAGSPLHF. The DNA of the CDR3 is TGTGCCAGCAGTGAACGGGGAGCCGGATCACCCCTCCACTTT.

Only one count was recorded for this clone. The CDR3, as DNA: TGTGCCAGCAGCACGAGACAGGGGGGCGGCTATGGCTACACCTTC. Protein sequence: CASSTRQGGGYGYTF. The V and J genes are TRBV11-1 and TRBJ1-2; TRBD1 matches 9 bases. Germline assignment: CDR1 SGHAT and CDR2 FQDESV (reference sequence). CDR3 length: 15 residues. V gave up 5 bases and J gave up 4 bases; unmatched junction bases: 8.

The rearrangement uses TRBV9 and TRBJ1-3; D perhaps matches TRBD1 (5 bases). Between the trimmed V and J ends, which lost 3 bases and 2 bases, there was a span of 15 bases. This CDR3 comprises 16 residues. Germline lookup yields CDR1 SGDLS and CDR2 YYNGEE. The CDR3 loop is CASSALQGSTGNTIYF. DNA of the CDR3: TGTGCCAGCAGCGCACTTCAGGGCTCCACTGGAAACACCATATATTTT.

The chain has TRBV19 and TRBJ2-3, with TRBD2 matching 9 bases. Germline V gene lookup returns CDR1 LNHDA and CDR2 SQIVND (reference sequence). The CDR3 totals 15 residues. V shed 3 bases and J 6 bases; nucleotides not matched to a gene: 7. For the CDR3, the DNA is TGTGCCAGTAGTATGCGGGGGGGCCTTGGGGATACGCAGTATTTT. Protein sequence: CASSMRGGLGDTQYF.

This chain uses TRBV14 with TRBJ1-1; no clear D gene. Germline assignment: CDR1 SGHDN and CDR2 FVKESK. CDR3 length: 19 residues. V was trimmed by 0 bases and J by 0 bases, leaving 20 bases between them. The CDR3 loop is CASSQDFAQPNFMNTEAFF. The DNA of the CDR3 is TGTGCCAGCAGCCAAGATTTTGCACAGCCTAACTTTATGAACACTGAAGCTTTCTTT. Together with reference TRBV14 and TRBJ1-1, the CDR3 gives the full variable domain: EAGVTQFPSHSVIEKGQTVTLRCDPISGHDNLYWYRRVMGKEIKFLLHFVKESKQDESGMPNNRFLAERTGGTYSTLKVQPAELEDSGVYFCASSQDFAQPNFMNTEAFFGQGTRLTVV.

The rearrangement links TRBV18 to TRBJ1-1; 10 bases are shared with TRBD1. The CDR3 runs to 16 residues. CDR1 and CDR2 (germline): KGHSH, LQKENI. Trimming removed 4 bases from V and 6 bases from J; junction bases left unmatched: 11. CDR3 residues: CASSLKTGGSRAEAFF. CDR3 coding DNA: TGTGCCAGCTCACTTAAGACAGGGGGCAGTCGGGCTGAAGCTTTCTTT.

The chain carries TRBV29-1 and TRBJ2-6, with no clear D. The CDR3 length is 14 residues. Germline loops: CDR1 SQVTM, CDR2 ANQGSEA. The V and J ends lost 5 bases and 0 bases respectively, with 8 bases between them. CDR3 amino acids: CSVLEYSGANVLTF. CDR3 coding DNA: TGCAGCGTTTTAGAATACTCTGGGGCCAACGTCCTGACTTTC.

The chain combines TRBV2 with TRBJ2-1; 10 nucleotides align to TRBD1. The CDR3 loop spans 14 amino acids. CDR1 is SNHLY, CDR2 FYNNEI, per germline. J gave up 6 bases and V 5 bases, and 4 bases lay outside the gene matches. This chain's CDR3 is CASSRWTGGNEQFF. DNA of the CDR3: TGTGCCAGCAGTAGATGGACAGGGGGCAATGAGCAGTTCTTC.

The chain has TRBV6-2 or TRBV6-3 and TRBJ2-7; D is unclear. V lost 3 bases and J lost 2, with 8 bases in between. The CDR3 spans 13 residues. Germline CDR1 is MNHEY and CDR2 is SVGEGT. The CDR3 coding sequence is TGTGCCAGCAGTTATGTGAGTGCCTACGAGCAGTACTTC. This sequence encodes CASSYVSAYEQYF.

The rearrangement links TRBV19 to TRBJ2-3, with D perhaps matching TRBD2 (5 bases). This CDR3 is 15 amino acids long. Trimming removed 3 bases from V and 2 bases from J, with 12 bases in between. Germline V gene data show CDR1 as LNHDA and CDR2 as SQIVND (reference sequence). The CDR3 DNA reads as TGTGCCAGTAGTATGGCGGGCCTCTTCACAGATACGCAGTATTTT. Amino acids: CASSMAGLFTDTQYF.

The J gene is TRBJ1-1, the V gene TRBV7-8; D is possibly TRBD1 (6 bases). Germline CDR1 SGHVS, CDR2 FQNEAQ. Trimming pared 3 bases from V and 0 bases from J, leaving 8 bases between. This CDR3 region has 14 residues. The CDR3 loop reads CASSFRTVNTEAFF. In DNA, the CDR3 is TGTGCCAGCAGCTTCCGGACAGTGAACACTGAAGCTTTCTTT.